The 9 T cell receptor beta chains below all came from one sample that was sequenced in a study of T cells in Graves' hyperthyroidism and ophthalmopathy. TCR beta CDR3 region amplification was performed from RNA transcripts. The study used the HTBI primer set for a first-round RT-PCR of the TCR CDR3. One entry per CDR3 protein, called by TCRdb with MiXCR from the multiplex PCR reads. The table has about 640,000 distinct CDR3 sequences, about 15% seen once. Source material: blood. Every receptor here comes from a woman aged 45-59 years with Graves' ophthalmopathy.

This clonotype was recorded many times. The gene calls are TRBV5-1 and TRBJ1-3, with D unclear. Germline assignment: CDR1 SGHRS and CDR2 YFSETQ. V was trimmed by 4 bases and J by 0 bases, leaving 11 bases between them. There are 15 residues in the CDR3. CDR3 DNA sequence: TGCGCCAGCAGCCCGACGCCCGCCTCTGGAAACACCATATATTTT. This encodes CASSPTPASGNTIYF.

This clonotype was seen repeatedly, ten times or more. V usage is TRBV5-6 and J usage is TRBJ2-2, with D uncertain. CDR3 length: 15 residues. Germline CDR1 and CDR2: SGHDT and YYEEEE. Trimming shortened V by 1 base and J by 1 base, and 8 bases separated the two germline ends. The CDR3 sequence: CASSLYTLNTGELFF. The DNA of the CDR3 is TGTGCCAGCAGCTTGTACACTCTGAACACCGGGGAGCTGTTTTTT.

This clonotype was seen at least ten times. The chain has TRBV2 and TRBJ1-1; TRBD1 aligns across 9 bases. This CDR3 comprises 15 residues. Germline CDR1 and CDR2: SNHLY and FYNNEI. V gave up 6 bases and J gave up 0 bases; unmatched junction bases: 5. The CDR3 region is CASSPRTGVNTEAFF. The CDR3 DNA reads as TGTGCCAGCAGCCCAAGGACAGGGGTGAACACTGAAGCTTTCTTT. The entire variable domain, with the rest obtained from reference TRBV2 and TRBJ1-1, is as follows: EPEVTQTPSHQVTQMGQEVILRCVPISNHLYFYWYRQILGQKVEFLVSFYNNEISEKSEIFDDQFSVERPDGSNFTLKIRSTKLEDSAMYFCASSPRTGVNTEAFFGQGTRLTVV.

The sample holds a few counts of this clonotype. The gene calls are TRBV6-2 or TRBV6-3 and TRBJ1-5, with no clear D. The germline V gene encodes CDR1 MNHEY and CDR2 SVGEGT. The germline V and J ends were trimmed by 10 bases and 2 bases, with 12 bases remaining between them. This CDR3 is 13 amino acids long. The CDR3 here is CATTHVGNQPQHF. In nucleotides, the CDR3 is TGTGCCACTACCCATGTAGGCAATCAGCCCCAGCATTTT.

This clonotype has a count of ten or more. V gene TRBV6-2 or TRBV6-3 combines with J gene TRBJ1-5, with D uncertain. Trimming removed 8 bases from V and 3 bases from J, with 11 bases in between. Germline V CDR1 and CDR2: MNHEY, SVGEGT. The CDR3 is 13 residues long. Here the CDR3 DNA reads TGTGCCAGCTGCCGGGGAACCAATCAGCCCCAGCATTTT. As protein: CASCRGTNQPQHF.

This clonotype was picked up many times. V is TRBV28 and J is TRBJ2-7; TRBD1 matches 11 bases. Per the germline V gene, CDR1 is MDHEN and CDR2 is SYDVKM. The CDR3 is 15 amino acids. V shed 6 bases and J 3 bases; nucleotides not matched to a gene: 7. The CDR3 nucleotides read TGTGCCAGCAGAGTCGGGACAGGGGGAGGCTACGAGCAGTACTTC. This encodes CASRVGTGGGYEQYF.

The table lists this clonotype with many counts. The rearrangement joins TRBV30 to TRBJ1-6; TRBD1 might be the D (5 bases). The CDR3 loop spans 15 amino acids. Per the germline V gene, CDR1 is GTSNPN and CDR2 is SVGIG (reference sequence). The V and J ends lost 0 bases and 8 bases respectively, with 14 bases between them. CDR3 sequence reads: CAWSVPPGKDSPLHF. CDR3 nucleotide sequence: TGTGCCTGGAGTGTACCCCCAGGGAAGGATTCACCCCTCCACTTT.

This clonotype was seen repeatedly, ten times or more. The chain couples TRBV28 to TRBJ2-7, with 10 positions matching TRBD2. Looked up from germline, CDR1 is MDHEN and CDR2 is SYDVKM. The V segment lost 4 bases and the J segment 5 bases; nucleotides outside the gene matches: 8. This CDR3 contains 15 residues. CDR3 DNA sequence: TGTGCCAGCAGTTACCTCCGGACTAGCGGTAACGAGCAGTACTTC. Its protein is CASSYLRTSGNEQYF.

As concerns this clonotype: Given a much more abundant clone one base away, this may be a read error. This chain connects TRBV29-1 to TRBJ1-5, with TRBD1 matching 9 bases. Germline V gene data show CDR1 as SQVTM and CDR2 as ANQGSEA. The CDR3 runs 15 residues. J gave up 6 bases and V 5 bases, and 11 bases lay outside the gene matches. The CDR3 spells CSVSTGGFGSQPQHF. The CDR3 DNA follows: TGCAGCGTTTCCACAGGGGGCTTTGGCAGTCAGCCCCAGCATTTT.